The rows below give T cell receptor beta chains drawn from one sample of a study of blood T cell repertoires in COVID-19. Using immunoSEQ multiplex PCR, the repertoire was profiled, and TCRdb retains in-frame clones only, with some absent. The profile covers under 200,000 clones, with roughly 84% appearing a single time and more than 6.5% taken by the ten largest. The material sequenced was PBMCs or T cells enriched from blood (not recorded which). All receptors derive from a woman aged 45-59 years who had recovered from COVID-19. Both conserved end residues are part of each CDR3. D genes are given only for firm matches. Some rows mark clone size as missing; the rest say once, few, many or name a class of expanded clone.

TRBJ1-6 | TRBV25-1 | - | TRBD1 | CASSPQGGNSPLHF | TGTGCCAGCAGTCCCCAGGGGGGTAATTCACCCCTCCACTTT
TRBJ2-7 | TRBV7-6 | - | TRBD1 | CASSYRQGSSYEQYF | TGTGCCAGCAGCTACCGACAGGGTTCTTCCTACGAGCAGTACTTC
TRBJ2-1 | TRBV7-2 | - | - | CASSLDSSRSYEQFF | TGTGCCAGCAGCTTAGATAGCAGTCGGTCCTATGAGCAGTTCTTC
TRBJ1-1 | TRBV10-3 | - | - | CAISASTGNTEAFF | TGTGCCATCAGTGCATCCACGGGGAACACTGAAGCTTTCTTT
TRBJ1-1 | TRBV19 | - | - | CASSIGVGANTEAFF | TGTGCCAGTAGTATAGGGGTTGGGGCGAACACTGAAGCTTTCTTT
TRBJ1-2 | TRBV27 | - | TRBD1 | CASSLDRAYGYTF | TGTGCCAGCAGTTTGGACAGGGCCTATGGCTACACCTTC
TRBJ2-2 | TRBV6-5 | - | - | CASSSFFVTGELFF | TGTGCCAGCAGCTCCTTCTTTGTCACCGGGGAGCTGTTTTTT
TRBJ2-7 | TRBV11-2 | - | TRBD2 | CASSSGLAGAPYEQYF | TGTGCCAGCAGCTCGGGACTAGCGGGAGCACCCTACGAGCAGTACTTC
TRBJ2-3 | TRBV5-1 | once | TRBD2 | CASSPLAGSGDTQYF | TGCGCCAGCAGCCCTCTAGCGGGATCGGGAGATACGCAGTATTTT
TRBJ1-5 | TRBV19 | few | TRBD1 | CASADRVHQPQHF | TGTGCCAGTGCCGACAGGGTCCATCAGCCCCAGCATTTT
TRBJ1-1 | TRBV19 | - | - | CASQWGQGYTEAFF | TGTGCCAGCCAGTGGGGACAAGGGTACACTGAAGCTTTCTTT
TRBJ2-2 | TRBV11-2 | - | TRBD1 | CASRLGQGPSNTGELFF | TGTGCCAGCAGACTAGGACAGGGGCCCTCGAACACCGGGGAGCTGTTTTTT
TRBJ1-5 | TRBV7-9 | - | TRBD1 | CASSSGTGVVEPQHF | TGTGCCAGCAGCTCCGGGACAGGGGTCGTTGAGCCCCAGCATTTT
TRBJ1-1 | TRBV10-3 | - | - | CAISDIGQMNTEAFF | TGTGCCATCAGTGATATAGGACAGATGAACACTGAAGCTTTCTTT
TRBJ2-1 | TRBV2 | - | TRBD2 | CASSDAAGAYNEQFF | TGTGCCAGCAGTGACGCGGCGGGAGCCTACAATGAGCAGTTCTTC
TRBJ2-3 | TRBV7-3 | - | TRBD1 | CASSLTPPGQAKYTSTDTQYF | TGTGCCAGCAGCTTAACCCCCCCGGGACAGGCCAAATATACTAGCACAGATACGCAGTATTTT
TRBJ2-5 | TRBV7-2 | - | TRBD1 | CASSSRTGVGETQYF | TGTGCCAGCAGCTCCAGGACAGGGGTAGGAGAGACCCAGTACTTC
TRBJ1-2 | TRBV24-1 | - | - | CATSDLGDRGYTF | TGTGCCACCAGTGATTTGGGAGACAGGGGCTACACCTTC